This T cell receptor beta chain derives from a study of blood T cell repertoires in COVID-19. Background on the study: Samples representing acute and convalescent COVID-19 were sourced from the United States, Italy and Spain. The analysed material was cDNA or gDNA that came from T cells, B-cell-depleted T cells, or PBMCs.

Germline CDR1 reads SGHNT; CDR2 reads YYREEE (reference sequence). CDR3 length: 13 amino acids. Per the original methods: Counts of nucleated cells, estimated from reference gene primer amplification, were obtained. Generated by immunoSEQ multiplex PCR, the TCRdb table keeps only in-frame clones and is missing some. The V and J calls and clone size were taken over from that table, and D and trimming were inferred from the DNA. The sample carries 150,000 to 200,000 clones, roughly 80% recorded once. A word on this clone: At one end, the junction sequence differs from germline, possibly due to a read error.

Sample: peripheral blood. This chain joins TRBV5-4 and TRBJ1-1; D not certain. The sequence derives from a woman younger than 45 with acute or convalescent COVID-19. This CDR3 reads CASSLEARTEAFF. CDR3 sequence (DNA): TGTGCCAGCAGCTTGGAGGCTCGGACTGAAGCTTTTTTT.